The clone carrying this T cell receptor beta chain was counted a few times. What it binds is unknown. This CDR3 comprises 14 residues. Germline V gene lookup returns CDR1 MDHEN and CDR2 SYDVKM. V trimming: 4 bases; J trimming: 7 bases; junction bases outside the gene matches: 9. The data are from a study of cytomegalovirus exposure and HLA in healthy donors. General study points: Upon later analysis, TCR association rates were observed to vary by HLA locus, being highest for DRB1 and lowest for HLA-C. In a later analysis, specific HLA alleles were associated with 15,000 to 20,000 TCR beta sequences at a 0.05 false discovery rate.

The PCR ran on 60 Vbeta and 13 Jbeta primers. In the source study's methods: The count from a later analysis was tens of millions of unique TCR beta chains, approximately 9.9 million of them shared. The data were produced by immunoSEQ multiplex PCR, yet TCRdb's version contains in-frame clones alone and is incomplete. From that table come the V and J calls and clone size; the DNA was used to work out D and trimming. The sample gives roughly 200,000 clones, approximately 85% of which show up once; 2% to 2.5% is in the top ten. The receptor's source is a woman aged 50 to 60 in good health and CMV-seronegative. The V gene is TRBV28, the J gene TRBJ1-1, with 7 bases lining up with TRBD1. The sequenced sample was PBMCs. CDR3 DNA: TGTGCCAGCAGTTCCTCCGGGACAGTTTTTGAAGCTTTCTTT. This sequence encodes CASSSSGTVFEAFF.